The T cell receptor beta chain described here comes from a study of shared clonotypes between healthy human individuals. The protocol was immunoSEQ multiplex PCR, while the TCRdb copy is restricted to in-frame clones and leaves out a portion. Of over 850,000 clones in the sample, 70% to 80% were seen once. The V and J ends lost 5 bases and 4 bases respectively, with 9 bases between them. This CDR3 has 13 amino acids. Germline values: CDR1 KGHSH, CDR2 LQKENI. The clonotype originates from a man in his late teens or twenties in good health. Some clones in this sample may be carry-over from other donors' samples. The rearrangement uses TRBV18 and TRBJ1-3; no firm D call. Sequenced: memory CD4+ T cells from PBMCs. The subset was: CD45RA-negative fraction. In DNA, the CDR3 is TGTGCCAGCTCAGACACCAGCGGAAACACCATATATTTT. Protein: CASSDTSGNTIYF.